Shown below are 9 T cell receptor beta chains from a single sample sequenced in a study of T cell repertoires in cytomegalovirus infection. One entry per CDR3 protein, called by TCRdb with MiXCR from the reads. Here the sample spans some 99,000 distinct CDR3 sequences, about 30% being singletons. Antigens of these TCRs are unknown. Here the sequenced sample was CD8+ T cells from cultured PBMCs, taken from culture after CMV antigen stimulation. Receptor source: a human donor in good health (CMV status not recorded). Some clones in this sample may be carry-over from other donors' samples.

The chain combines TRBV7-6 with TRBJ2-7; D could derive from TRBD1 or TRBD2 (5 bases each). The CDR3 has 15 residues. Trimming pared 2 bases from V and 0 bases from J, leaving 11 bases between. Germline V CDR1 and CDR2: SGHVS, FNYEAQ. As DNA, the CDR3 is TGTGCCAGCAGCTTACCCGGGGACGGCTCCTACGAGCAGTACTTC. Translating it yields CASSLPGDGSYEQYF. Full variable domain (outside the CDR3, taken from reference TRBV7-6 and TRBJ2-7): GAGVSQSPRYKVTKRGQDVALRCDPISGHVSLYWYRQALGQGPEFLTYFNYEAQQDKSGLPNDRFSAERPEGSISTLTIQRTEQRDSAMYRCASSLPGDGSYEQYFGPGTRLTVT.

The chain joins TRBV6-5 to TRBJ2-7, with a tentative D call TRBD2 (5 bases). V lost 0 bases to trimming and J lost 3 bases, with 12 bases between them. The CDR3 runs 15 residues. From germline, CDR1 is MNHEY and CDR2 SVGAGI. The CDR3: CASSYSTDSHYEQYF. The CDR3, as DNA: TGTGCCAGCAGTTACTCGACGGACTCGCACTACGAGCAGTACTTC.

This clonotype was seen a few times. CDR3: CASSQGTGAAYEQYF. Written as DNA, the CDR3 is TGCGCCAGCAGCCAAGGGACAGGGGCGGCCTACGAGCAGTACTTC. This chain links TRBV4-1 with TRBJ2-7; 9 positions agree with TRBD1. CDR1 and CDR2 from the germline V gene are MGHRA and YSYEKL. J lost 2 bases, V lost 1 base, and 3 bases had no gene match. The CDR3 has 15 amino acids.

This clonotype has more than one count but fewer than ten. The V call is TRBV7-9, the J call TRBJ1-1, with D unclear. The CDR3 runs to 14 residues. The V gene lost 5 bases and the J gene lost 6 bases, with 16 bases spanning the gap. Germline CDR1 SEHNR, CDR2 FQNEAQ (reference sequence). CDR3 sequence reads: CASSPPPPRPEAFF. Written as DNA, the CDR3 is TGTGCCAGCAGCCCTCCTCCCCCCCGGCCTGAAGCTTTCTTT.

J is TRBJ2-2 and V is TRBV29-1; D might be TRBD2 (7 bases). The V end lost 7 bases, the J end lost 5 bases, and 14 bases lay between the germline ends. Germline V CDR1 and CDR2: SQVTM, ANQGSEA. The CDR3 runs to 13 residues. The CDR3 DNA follows: TGCAGCGGGGAGGGGGTTGGTACCGGGGAGCTGTTTTTT. This sequence encodes CSGEGVGTGELFF.

The chain carries TRBV3-1 and TRBJ1-2; D is unclear. The germline V gene has CDR1 LGHDT and CDR2 YNNKEL (reference sequence). V lost 0 bases to trimming and J lost 6 bases, with 8 bases between them. There are 13 residues in the CDR3. The CDR3 DNA sequence: TGTGCCAGCAGCCAAGAGTGGAGAGATGGCTACACCTTC. Translated, it gives CASSQEWRDGYTF.

The chain employs TRBV2 and TRBJ1-4; perhaps TRBD1 as D (5 bases). Trimming took off 6 bases at V and 7 bases at J, with 12 bases between the two ends. The CDR3 contains 13 residues. The germline gives CDR1 SNHLY, CDR2 FYNNEI. This chain's CDR3 is CASSRGRGEKLFF. The CDR3 DNA follows: TGTGCCAGCAGCCGGGGCCGGGGTGAAAAACTGTTTTTT. Full variable domain (missing parts from reference TRBV2 and TRBJ1-4): EPEVTQTPSHQVTQMGQEVILRCVPISNHLYFYWYRQILGQKVEFLVSFYNNEISEKSEIFDDQFSVERPDGSNFTLKIRSTKLEDSAMYFCASSRGRGEKLFFGSGTQLSVL.

This clonotype has only a few counts. The chain combines TRBV27 with TRBJ2-7; D perhaps matches TRBD1 (6 bases). Germline V gene lookup returns CDR1 MNHEY and CDR2 SMNVEV (reference sequence). The CDR3 spans 15 residues. V gave up 6 bases and J gave up 9 bases, with 24 bases separating them. The CDR3 reads CASSVQQGPAAGQYF. The CDR3 region has the DNA TGTGCCAGCAGCGTTCAACAGGGTCCCGCCGCTGGGCAGTACTTC.

The chain is built from TRBV7-9 and TRBJ2-5, with 9 nucleotides matching TRBD2. The CDR3 length is 17 residues. Germline loops: CDR1 SEHNR, CDR2 FQNEAQ (reference sequence). The V segment lost 1 base and the J segment 5 bases; nucleotides outside the gene matches: 11. The CDR3: CASSLGLSGGPLETQYF. The CDR3 nucleotides are TGTGCCAGCAGCTTAGGTCTTAGCGGGGGCCCACTGGAGACCCAGTACTTC.